This entry describes one TCR beta chain. These data belong to a study of blood T cell repertoires in COVID-19. Study details: From T cells, B-cell-depleted T cells, or PBMCs came the material, which was cDNA or gDNA.

Study processing details: It was from reference gene primer amplification that nucleated cell counts were estimated. Assay used: immunoSEQ multiplex PCR; TCRdb lists only in-frame clones, some missing. The D gene and trimming were derived from the DNA, and the V and J assignments and clone size from that table. Of 120,000 or so clones listed, 76% were seen once; the top ten hold less than 4%. This CDR3 is 15 amino acids long. CDR1 is SGHTA and CDR2 is FQGNSA in the germline V gene. Trimming took 4 bases from V and 4 from J; bases not matched to a gene: 3. This TCR was recovered from a woman at least 80 years old with acute or convalescent COVID-19. Sequencing used peripheral blood. This sequence joins TRBV7-2 and TRBJ2-1; the match to TRBD2 covers 11 bases. In nucleotides, the CDR3 is TGTGCCAGCAGCTGGACTAGCGGGCGTTACAATGAGCAGTTCTTC. Protein: CASSWTSGRYNEQFF.